The source of this T cell receptor beta chain is a study of radiation and T cells in renal cell carcinoma (dated by TCRdb to 2020 to 2021). Background on the whole study: The samples were drawn from a clinical trial, where primary renal cell carcinomas were treated with 15 Gy of stereotactic body radiation therapy and then removed by nephrectomy 4 weeks afterward. A total of around 50 samples underwent TCR beta sequencing, made up of some 26 tumors and around 27 peripheral blood samples. A total of 4 million to 5 million unique CDR3 nucleotide sequences, encoding more than 2 million unique CDR3 amino acid sequences, were found across all 50 or so samples.

The immunoSEQ kit was used, according to the manufacturer's recommendations, to generate TCR beta libraries from genomic DNA. To prepare the libraries, a first multiplex PCR with proprietary primers was run, followed by a second PCR that added unique barcodes, and a bead cleanup was done after each round. Each sample batch included a kit-provided positive control reaction and a negative control reaction. The final libraries underwent checking on an Agilent 4200 TapeStation D1000 ScreenTape, volumetric pooling, and quantification by qPCR. Sequencing was performed on an Illumina NextSeq500 using a MidOutput 150-cycle cartridge, with 156 Read1 cycles, 15 Index1 cycles, and the kit custom primers. The pooled library was loaded at around 0.93 pM with around 22% PhiX control spiked in. Concerning the study's data processing: The vendor-processed data were analyzed in R, and a clonotype was defined as all T cells that share the same CDR3 nucleotide sequence. For clone abundance analyses, frequencies were normalized to the 10,000 most abundant clones in each sample. Public T cell clones, which averaged fewer than five per sample, were removed prior to analysis. An abundance difference of at least 32-fold between compartments was the criterion for calling clonotypes tumor-enriched or baseline blood-enriched. A beta-binomial differential abundance model was applied to find clonotypes that expanded or contracted between blood time points. The Baroni-Urbani and Buser coefficient was used to measure tumor-blood repertoire similarity, and groups were compared with two-tailed Wilcoxon tests in R. In its TCRdb copy, this immuneACCESS table keeps in-frame sequences only and misses some clones. Where compared with another copy, unresolved V genes explain less than half of these, and the others have no known cause. V and J calls and clone size are copied from that table; D and trimming were computed from the DNA. Here the sample has about 20,000 clones; 80% occur a single time. Of the sample, about 40% is held by the ten largest clones.

The research as a whole found: In blood, the top tumor clonotypes increased from baseline to 2 weeks after radiation and then shrank by 4 weeks, which suggests a temporary expansion of tumor-resident clones. Dynamics of the blood repertoire were not tracked past 4 weeks after treatment. No pretreatment tumor biopsies were available, so the baseline intratumoral presence of clonotypes could not be determined. Because the trial had a single-armed design, the trial could not examine how radiation dose or scheduling affected the TCR repertoire.

The label giving this sample's time point can be read as: baseline pretreatment blood. The label giving this sample's treatment or condition can be read as: 15 Gy SBRT to primary tumor, nephrectomy 4 weeks later. To follow tumor-enriched clonotypes, peripheral blood was collected serially from radiation-treated patients at baseline and again at 2 weeks and 4 weeks after SBRT. Renal cell carcinoma with clear cell pathology was present in all patients. The QIAamp DNA Blood Mini Kit (Qiagen) was used to prepare genomic DNA for TCR sequencing. The analyses included just those samples that passed every quality control check. In the case of this clone: This receptor's antigen is unknown. There are no base qualities to consult, and no much larger clone falls within one base.

This sample comprised blood, obtained from a patient whose treatment included radiotherapy and nephrectomy. This sequence originates from a man in his sixties with renal cell carcinoma.

The DNA reads as follows: TGTGCCAGCAGCGTAGCGCCCCCGGGCGGGAGGGCCAATGAGCAGTTCTTC. Protein translation: CASSVAPPGGRANEQFF. The rearrangement combines TRBV9 with TRBJ2-1; 9 bases in between match TRBD2. The germline V end is reduced by 0 bases and the J end by 6 bases; junction bases left unmatched: 10. From cysteine to phenylalanine, the CDR3 is 17 amino acids long. Of the read, only the CDR3 DNA is kept; its 51 bases are in frame from base 1. CDR1 is given as SGDLS and CDR2 as YYNGEE, both from the germline V gene.